This TCR beta chain came from a study of T cells after posttransplantation cyclophosphamide. Per the germline V gene, CDR1 is SGDLS and CDR2 is YYNGEE. After removal of 4 bases from V and 7 bases from J, the junction contained 11 bases not matched to a gene. CDR3 size: 16 residues. The method was immunoSEQ multiplex PCR; TCRdb's version includes in-frame clones alone and lacks a portion of them. The top ten clones hold 0.5% to 0.6% of a sample with approximately 6,900 clones, roughly 98% of them seen once. Cells defined as naive were viable CD3+CD4+ or CD3+CD8+ and CCR7+CD45RA+CD45RO-CD95-CD27+CD28+.

The sequencing sample was made of naive CD8+ T cells sorted from PBMCs. The clonotype comes from a woman aged 25-40 years in good health and a related stem cell transplant donor. The V call is TRBV9, the J call TRBJ2-5; TRBD1 agrees at 12 bases. The CDR3 nucleotides read TGTGCCAGCAGCCCCCGGGACAGGGGGCAAATTGGGACCCAGTACTTC. It encodes CASSPRDRGQIGTQYF. The whole variable domain, filled in from reference TRBV9 and TRBJ2-5, reads DSGVTQTPKHLITATGQRVTLRCSPRSGDLSVYWYQQSLDQGLQFLIQYYNGEERAKGNILERFSAQQFPDLHSELNLSSLELGDSALYFCASSPRDRGQIGTQYFGPGTRLLVL.